The TCR beta chain under discussion was sequenced for a study of CD4 T cells in relation to SARS-CoV-2 and coronaviruses. Whole-study context: After roughly 11 days of antigen culture, PBMC TCR beta CDR3s were sequenced.

Concerning this clone: Its antigen is not identified.

This CDR3 has 15 amino acids. From germline, CDR1 is SGHRS and CDR2 YFSETQ. Trimming left V 4 bases short and J 6 bases short, with 17 bases between. TCRdb's copy holds only in-frame clones and misses some; the assay was immunoSEQ multiplex PCR. The table shows 35,000 to 45,000 clones, with roughly 84% occurring only once. Naive and memory CD4+ T cells were separated from cryopreserved PBMCs. For less than eleven days, around 10^5 sorted CD4+ cells grew with T cell-depleted PBMCs and CEF. The sequence derives from an adult with COVID-19. This chain links TRBV5-1 with TRBJ2-1; a weak D match, TRBD2 (5 bases). The specimen was naive CD4+ T cells from PBMCs, cultured in vitro. The subset here: naive CD4+ T cells isolated by negative enrichment. CDR3 sequence: CASSPVGESINEQFF. The CDR3 bases are TGCGCCAGCAGCCCTGTGGGAGAGAGTATCAATGAGCAGTTCTTC.